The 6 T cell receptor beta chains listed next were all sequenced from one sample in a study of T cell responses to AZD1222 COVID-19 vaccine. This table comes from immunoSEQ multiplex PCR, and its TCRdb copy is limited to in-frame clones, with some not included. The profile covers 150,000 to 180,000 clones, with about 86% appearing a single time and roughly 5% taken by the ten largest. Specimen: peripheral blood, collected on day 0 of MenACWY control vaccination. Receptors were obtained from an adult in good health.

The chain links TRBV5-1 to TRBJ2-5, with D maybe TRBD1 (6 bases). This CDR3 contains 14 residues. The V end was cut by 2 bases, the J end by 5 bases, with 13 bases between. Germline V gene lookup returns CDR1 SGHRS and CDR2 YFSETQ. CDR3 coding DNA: TGCGCCAGCAGCTTCGGACAGATGCGGGAGACCCAGTACTTC. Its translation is CASSFGQMRETQYF.

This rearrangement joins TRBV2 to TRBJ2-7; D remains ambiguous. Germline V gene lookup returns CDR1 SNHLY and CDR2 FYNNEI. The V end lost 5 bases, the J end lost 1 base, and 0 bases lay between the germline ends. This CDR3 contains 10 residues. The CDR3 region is CASSSYEQYV. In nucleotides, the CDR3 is TGTGCCAGCAGTTCCTACGAGCAGTACGTC.

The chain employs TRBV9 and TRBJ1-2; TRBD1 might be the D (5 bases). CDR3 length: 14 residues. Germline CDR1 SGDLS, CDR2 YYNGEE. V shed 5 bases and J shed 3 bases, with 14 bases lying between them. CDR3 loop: CASSTSGADYGYTF. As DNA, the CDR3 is TGTGCCAGCAGTACCAGTGGGGCGGACTATGGCTACACCTTC.

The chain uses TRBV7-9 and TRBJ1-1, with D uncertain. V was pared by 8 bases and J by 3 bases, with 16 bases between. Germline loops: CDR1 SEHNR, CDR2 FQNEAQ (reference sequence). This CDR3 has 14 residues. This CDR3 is CASRRRVEDTEAFF. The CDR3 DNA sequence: TGTGCCAGCCGGCGTAGGGTCGAGGACACTGAAGCTTTCTTT. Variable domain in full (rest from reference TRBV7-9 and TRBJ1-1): DTGVSQNPRHKITKRGQNVTFRCDPISEHNRLYWYRQTLGQGPEFLTYFQNEAQLEKSRLLSDRFSAERPKGSFSTLEIQRTEQGDSAMYLCASRRRVEDTEAFFGQGTRLTVV.

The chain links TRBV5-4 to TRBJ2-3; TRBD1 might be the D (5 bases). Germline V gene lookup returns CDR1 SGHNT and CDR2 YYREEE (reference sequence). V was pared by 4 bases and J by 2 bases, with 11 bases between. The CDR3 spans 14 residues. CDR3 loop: CASSHTGTTDTQYF. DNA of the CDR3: TGTGCCAGCAGCCACACAGGTACCACAGATACGCAGTATTTT.

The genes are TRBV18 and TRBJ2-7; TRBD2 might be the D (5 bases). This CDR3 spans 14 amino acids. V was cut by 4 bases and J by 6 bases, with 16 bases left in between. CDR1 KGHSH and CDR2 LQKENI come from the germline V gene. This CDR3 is CASSLGLSRVEQYF. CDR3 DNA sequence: TGTGCCAGCTCACTCGGCCTCTCGCGGGTCGAGCAGTACTTC.